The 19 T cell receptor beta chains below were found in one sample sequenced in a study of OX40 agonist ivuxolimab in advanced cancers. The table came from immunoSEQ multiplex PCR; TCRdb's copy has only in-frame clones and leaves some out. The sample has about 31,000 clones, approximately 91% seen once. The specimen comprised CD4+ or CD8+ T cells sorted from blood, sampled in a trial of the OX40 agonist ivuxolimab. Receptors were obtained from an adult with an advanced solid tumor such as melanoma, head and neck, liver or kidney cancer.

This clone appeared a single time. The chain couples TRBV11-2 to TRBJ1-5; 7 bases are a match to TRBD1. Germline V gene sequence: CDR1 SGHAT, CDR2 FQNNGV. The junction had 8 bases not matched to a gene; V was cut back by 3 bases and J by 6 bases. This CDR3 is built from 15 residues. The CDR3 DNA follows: TGTGCCAGCAGCTTGGGGTCAGGGGGGTTTCAGCCCCAGCATTTT. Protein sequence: CASSLGSGGFQPQHF.

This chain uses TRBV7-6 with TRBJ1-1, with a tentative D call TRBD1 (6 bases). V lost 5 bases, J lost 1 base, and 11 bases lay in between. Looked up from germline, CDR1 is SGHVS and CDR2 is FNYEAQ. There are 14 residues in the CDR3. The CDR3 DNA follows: TGTGCCAGCAGCCGACAGGATCAGAACACTGAAGCTTTCTTT. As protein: CASSRQDQNTEAFF.

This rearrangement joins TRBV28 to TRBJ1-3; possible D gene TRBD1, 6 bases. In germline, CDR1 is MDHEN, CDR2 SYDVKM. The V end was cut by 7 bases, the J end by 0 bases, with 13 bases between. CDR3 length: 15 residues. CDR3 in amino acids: CASNTGGYSGNTIYF. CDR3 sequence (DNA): TGTGCCAGCAACACGGGGGGCTACTCTGGAAACACCATATATTTT.

CDR3 DNA sequence: TGTGCCAGCAGTTTTCGGGGCAGCTTCTACTATGGCTACACCTTC. This sequence encodes CASSFRGSFYYGYTF. This chain connects TRBV28 to TRBJ1-2; D might be TRBD1 (5 bases). The CDR3 sequence is 15 residues long. Trimming pared 3 bases from V and 3 bases from J, leaving 14 bases between. The germline V gene encodes CDR1 MDHEN and CDR2 SYDVKM.

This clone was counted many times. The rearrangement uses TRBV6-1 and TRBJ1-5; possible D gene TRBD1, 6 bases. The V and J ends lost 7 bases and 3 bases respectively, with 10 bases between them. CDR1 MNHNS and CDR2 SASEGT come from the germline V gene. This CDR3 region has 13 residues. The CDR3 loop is CASTDRSNQPQHF. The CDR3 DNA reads TGTGCCAGCACTGACAGGTCCAATCAGCCCCAGCATTTT.

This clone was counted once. CDR3 DNA: TGTGCCAGTAGTTTAATGAACACTGAAGCTTTCTTT. It yields the protein CASSLMNTEAFF. The V gene is TRBV19, the J gene TRBJ1-1; D is undetermined. The V gene lost 5 bases and the J gene lost 0 bases, with 4 bases spanning the gap. This CDR3 contains 12 residues. From germline, CDR1 is LNHDA and CDR2 SQIVND (reference sequence).

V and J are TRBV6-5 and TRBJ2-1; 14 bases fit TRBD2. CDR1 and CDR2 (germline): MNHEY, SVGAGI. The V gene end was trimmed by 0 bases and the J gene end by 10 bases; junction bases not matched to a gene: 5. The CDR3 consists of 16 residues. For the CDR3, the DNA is TGTGCCAGCAGTTACTCGAGGACTAGCGGGGGGTGGGAGCAGTTCTTC. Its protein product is CASSYSRTSGGWEQFF.

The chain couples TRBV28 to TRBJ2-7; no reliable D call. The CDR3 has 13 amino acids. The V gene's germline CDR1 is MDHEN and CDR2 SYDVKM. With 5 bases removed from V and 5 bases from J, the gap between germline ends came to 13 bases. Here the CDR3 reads CASSPAGFHEQYF. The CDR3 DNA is TGTGCCAGCAGTCCAGCCGGGTTCCACGAGCAGTACTTC.

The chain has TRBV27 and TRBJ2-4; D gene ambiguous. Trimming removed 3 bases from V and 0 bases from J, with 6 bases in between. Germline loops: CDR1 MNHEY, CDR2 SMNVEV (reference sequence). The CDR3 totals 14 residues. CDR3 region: CASSFLGAKNIQYF. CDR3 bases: TGTGCCAGCAGTTTTTTGGGAGCCAAAAACATTCAGTACTTC.

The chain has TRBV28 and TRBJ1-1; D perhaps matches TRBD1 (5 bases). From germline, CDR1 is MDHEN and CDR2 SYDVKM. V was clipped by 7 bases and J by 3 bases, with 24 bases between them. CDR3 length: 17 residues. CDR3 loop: CASNPNNQARVDTEAFF. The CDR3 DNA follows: TGTGCCAGCAACCCTAACAATCAGGCCAGGGTAGACACTGAAGCTTTCTTT.

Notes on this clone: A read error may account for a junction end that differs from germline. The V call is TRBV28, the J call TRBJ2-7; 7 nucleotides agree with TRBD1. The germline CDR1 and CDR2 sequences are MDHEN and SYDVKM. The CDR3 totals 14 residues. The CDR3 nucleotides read TGTGCCACCAGTTTTAGGGACAGTCACTACGAGCAGTACTTC. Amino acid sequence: CATSFRDSHYEQYF.

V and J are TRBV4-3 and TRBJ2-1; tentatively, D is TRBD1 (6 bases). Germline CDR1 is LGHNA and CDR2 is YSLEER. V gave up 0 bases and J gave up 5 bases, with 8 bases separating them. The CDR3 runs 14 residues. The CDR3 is CASSQEGANNEQFF. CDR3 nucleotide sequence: TGCGCCAGCAGCCAAGAGGGGGCAAACAATGAGCAGTTCTTC.

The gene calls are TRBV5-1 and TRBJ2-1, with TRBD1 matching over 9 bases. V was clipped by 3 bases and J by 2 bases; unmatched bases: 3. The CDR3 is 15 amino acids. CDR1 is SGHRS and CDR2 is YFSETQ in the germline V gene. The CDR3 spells CASSSRDRAYNEQFF. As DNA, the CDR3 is TGCGCCAGCAGCTCCCGGGACAGGGCCTACAATGAGCAGTTCTTC.

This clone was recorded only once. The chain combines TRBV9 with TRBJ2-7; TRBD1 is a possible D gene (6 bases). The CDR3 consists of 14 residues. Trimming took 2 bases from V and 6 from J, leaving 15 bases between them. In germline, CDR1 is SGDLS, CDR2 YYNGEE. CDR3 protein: CASSVHTGFAEQYF. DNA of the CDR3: TGTGCCAGCAGCGTCCACACAGGGTTTGCCGAGCAGTACTTC.

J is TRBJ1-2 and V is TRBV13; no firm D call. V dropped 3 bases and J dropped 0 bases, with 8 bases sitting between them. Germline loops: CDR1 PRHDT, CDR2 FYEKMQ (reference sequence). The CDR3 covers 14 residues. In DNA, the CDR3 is TGTGCCAGCAGCTTCGACCGAGCTAACTATGGCTACACCTTC. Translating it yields CASSFDRANYGYTF.

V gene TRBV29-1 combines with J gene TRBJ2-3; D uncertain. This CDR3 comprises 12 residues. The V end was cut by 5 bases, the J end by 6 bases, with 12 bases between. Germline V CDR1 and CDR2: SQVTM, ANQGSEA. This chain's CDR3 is CSVWTRIDTQYF. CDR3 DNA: TGCAGCGTTTGGACCCGTATCGATACGCAGTATTTT.

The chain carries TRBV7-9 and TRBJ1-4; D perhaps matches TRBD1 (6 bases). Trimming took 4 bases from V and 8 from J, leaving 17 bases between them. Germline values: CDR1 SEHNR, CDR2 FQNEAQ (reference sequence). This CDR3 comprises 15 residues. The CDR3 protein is CASSSTQGVSEKLFF. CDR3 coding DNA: TGTGCCAGCAGCTCGACACAGGGCGTAAGCGAAAAACTGTTTTTT. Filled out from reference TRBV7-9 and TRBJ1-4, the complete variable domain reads DTGVSQNPRHKITKRGQNVTFRCDPISEHNRLYWYRQTLGQGPEFLTYFQNEAQLEKSRLLSDRFSAERPKGSFSTLEIQRTEQGDSAMYLCASSSTQGVSEKLFFGSGTQLSVL.

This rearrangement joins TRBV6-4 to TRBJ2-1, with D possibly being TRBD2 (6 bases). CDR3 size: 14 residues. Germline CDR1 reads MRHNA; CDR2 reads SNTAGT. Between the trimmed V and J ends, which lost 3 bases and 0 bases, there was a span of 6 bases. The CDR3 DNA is TGTGCCAGCAGTGAGCGGGGCTCCTACAATGAGCAGTTCTTC. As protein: CASSERGSYNEQFF.

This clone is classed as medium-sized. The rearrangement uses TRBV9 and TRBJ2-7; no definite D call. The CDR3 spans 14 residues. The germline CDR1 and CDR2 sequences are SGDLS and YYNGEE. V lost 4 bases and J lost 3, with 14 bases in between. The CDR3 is CASSPSQAGYEQYF. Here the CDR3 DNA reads TGTGCCAGCAGCCCTAGTCAAGCCGGCTACGAGCAGTACTTC. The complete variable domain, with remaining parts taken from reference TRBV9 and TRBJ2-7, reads DSGVTQTPKHLITATGQRVTLRCSPRSGDLSVYWYQQSLDQGLQFLIQYYNGEERAKGNILERFSAQQFPDLHSELNLSSLELGDSALYFCASSPSQAGYEQYFGPGTRLTVT.